This TCR beta chain was documented in a study of blood T cell repertoires in COVID-19. Study summary: Samples of COVID-19 (acute and convalescent) were obtained from the United States, Italy and Spain. T cells, B-cell-depleted T cells, or PBMCs provided the cDNA or gDNA that served as material.

The CDR3 totals 16 residues. Trimming shortened V by 4 bases and J by 4 bases, and 17 bases separated the two germline ends. The V gene's germline CDR1 is SGHRS and CDR2 YFSETQ. Original methodology: It was from reference gene primer amplification that nucleated cell counts were estimated. TCRdb keeps only in-frame clones here, not all; method: immunoSEQ multiplex PCR. That table furnishes V, J and clone size, whereas the DNA furnished D and trimming. The table lists a few hundred thousand clones, 88% of them singletons, with just under 7% in the top ten. The specimen sequenced was peripheral blood. The rearrangement links TRBV5-1 to TRBJ2-2; D is perhaps TRBD1 (6 bases). The source is a woman aged 25 to 39 who had recovered from COVID-19. The DNA of the CDR3 is TGCGCCAGCAGCCGGGACATCCTGGAAATCACCGGGGAGCTGTTTTTT. Its protein product is CASSRDILEITGELFF.